This entry describes one T cell receptor (beta chain). Its antigen is undetermined. This specimen belongs to a study of T cell responses to AZD1222 COVID-19 vaccine. With V trimmed by 5 bases and J by 4 bases, 8 bases remained unmatched. Germline lookup yields CDR1 SGHTA and CDR2 FQGNSA. The CDR3 runs to 16 residues. Clones were read by immunoSEQ multiplex PCR, and TCRdb kept only the in-frame ones, dropping some. The sample records about 130,000 clones, 88% being singletons. Overall study results and limits: Spike-specific TCR breadth and depth both grew after two AZD1222 doses.

Sequenced material: peripheral blood, taken on day 0 of AZD1222 vaccination. J is TRBJ2-1 and V is TRBV7-2; 10 bases align to TRBD1. The sequence was collected from an adult in good health. CDR3 bases: TGTGCCAGCAGCAGACGGACAGGGGGGTCTTACAATGAGCAGTTCTTC. The encoded protein is CASSRRTGGSYNEQFF.